Listed below are T cell receptor beta chains from one sample, sequenced in a study of T cell changes during pregnancy in multiple sclerosis. Clones were sequenced by immunoSEQ multiplex PCR, and TCRdb holds only the in-frame ones, with some missing. Of some 22,000 clones in the sample, roughly 90% are singletons; the top ten hold 6.5% to 8.5%. This material consisted of CD8+ T cells from peripheral blood mononuclear cells, taken after pregnancy. Receptors originate from a female donor with multiple sclerosis, enrolled in a pregnancy study. The CDR3 runs from the conserved cysteine through the conserved F or W. The order of the fields is D gene, clone size, J gene, V gene, CDR3 protein, CDR3 DNA. A D gene is named only where the DNA matches it firmly. Some rows have no size entry. The others give once, few or many, or a class for an expanded clone.

TRBD2,-,TRBJ2-7,TRBV27,CAGATSGTSYEQYF,TGTGCCGGCGCAACTAGCGGTACCTCCTACGAGCAGTACTTC
-,-,TRBJ2-7,TRBV11-2,CASSLTSHSYEQYF,TGTGCCAGCAGCTTAACTAGTCACTCCTACGAGCAGTACTTC
-,-,TRBJ1-4,TRBV28,CASSFNQTTNEKLFF,TGTGCCAGCAGTTTCAATCAAACAACTAATGAAAAACTGTTTTTT
TRBD2,once,TRBJ2-1,TRBV28,CASSPPGLVYEQFF,TGTGCCAGCAGTCCACCCGGACTAGTTTACGAGCAGTTCTTC
-,-,TRBJ2-7,TRBV4-3,CASSQSRIYEQYF,TGCGCCAGCAGCCAATCGCGGATATACGAGCAGTACTTC
TRBD1,medium-sized,TRBJ2-3,TRBV28,CASSFVTGDTDTQYF,TGTGCCAGCAGTTTTGTCACAGGGGACACAGATACGCAGTATTTT
TRBD2,-,TRBJ2-1,TRBV11-2,CASRLAGEEFF,TGTGCCAGCAGACTAGCGGGAGAAGAGTTCTTC
-,-,TRBJ2-7,TRBV19,CASEEGGSYEQYF,TGTGCCAGCGAAGAGGGCGGATCCTACGAGCAGTACTTC
TRBD2,once,TRBJ2-3,TRBV30,CAWEAAGATDTQYF,TGTGCCTGGGAGGCGGCGGGAGCCACAGATACGCAGTATTTT
-,-,TRBJ2-7,TRBV28,CASSLFGGVDEQYF,TGTGCCAGCAGTTTATTCGGCGGGGTCGACGAGCAGTACTTC
-,once,TRBJ1-2,TRBV11-2,CASSASGLPRGYGYTF,TGTGCCAGCAGCGCGTCAGGGCTCCCTCGCGGCTATGGCTACACCTTC
TRBD1,-,TRBJ2-5,TRBV5-6,CASSLATGGSETQYF,TGTGCCAGCAGCTTGGCCACAGGGGGAAGTGAGACCCAGTACTTC
-,-,TRBJ2-3,TRBV13,CASSYDLGGRAHGTQYF,TGTGCCAGCAGCTACGATCTGGGAGGCCGTGCACATGGTACGCAGTATTTT
TRBD2,-,TRBJ2-3,TRBV5-1,CASSLGLAGGLTDTQYF,TGCGCCAGCAGCTTGGGGTTAGCGGGAGGGCTCACAGATACGCAGTATTTT
TRBD1,-,TRBJ1-2,TRBV28,CASSITGTAYPYGYTF,TGTGCCAGCAGTATAACCGGGACAGCCTATCCCTATGGCTACACCTTC
-,once,TRBJ2-1,TRBV6-1,CASPPTGAYNEQFF,TGTGCCAGCCCCCCTACGGGGGCCTACAATGAGCAGTTCTTC
TRBD2,-,TRBJ2-3,TRBV29-1,CSVEGTSLLRTSTDTQYF,TGCAGCGTTGAAGGGACTAGCCTTCTAAGAACTAGCACAGATACGCAGTATTTT
TRBD1,-,TRBJ2-7,TRBV27,CASSRTGYEQYF,TGTGCCAGCAGCCGGACAGGCTACGAGCAGTACTTC
-,-,TRBJ2-1,TRBV9,CASSVGGAGNEQFF,TGTGCCAGCAGCGTAGGAGGAGCGGGCAATGAGCAGTTCTTC
TRBD2,medium-sized,TRBJ2-2,TRBV19,CASTHLGGRARTGELFF,TGTGCCAGTACTCACTTGGGAGGGAGGGCGAGAACCGGGGAGCTGTTTTTT
TRBD1,-,TRBJ1-1,TRBV6-4,CASRRTDRVGTEAFF,TGTGCCAGCAGAAGAACGGACAGGGTGGGTACTGAAGCTTTCTTT
TRBD2,-,TRBJ2-1,TRBV5-1,CASSLGGAGEPYNEQFF,TGCGCCAGCAGCTTGGGTGGGGCGGGGGAGCCCTACAATGAGCAGTTCTTC
-,-,TRBJ2-7,TRBV27,CASSPTPTGSYEQYF,TGTGCCAGCAGTCCTACCCCGACAGGCTCCTACGAGCAGTACTTC
-,-,TRBJ2-1,TRBV29-1,CSVLIGPTVYNEQFF,TGCAGCGTCTTGATCGGACCGACAGTTTACAATGAGCAGTTCTTC
-,-,TRBJ2-7,TRBV5-6,CASSLDAVSSFFSYEQYF,TGTGCCAGCAGCTTGGATGCGGTCTCTTCCTTTTTCTCCTACGAGCAGTACTTC
TRBD1,-,TRBJ2-7,TRBV13,CASSLVGQGPGIGEQYF,TGTGCCAGCAGCTTAGTGGGACAGGGTCCGGGGATTGGCGAGCAGTACTTC
-,-,TRBJ1-1,TRBV4-3,CASSPTSGGWNTEAFF,TGCGCCAGCAGCCCGACATCGGGGGGCTGGAACACTGAAGCTTTCTTT
-,-,TRBJ1-2,TRBV5-5,CASSLWSRQTNYGYTF,TGTGCCAGCAGCTTGTGGTCCCGACAGACTAACTATGGCTACACCTTC
-,-,TRBJ2-2,TRBV4-2,CASSPEVLNTGELFF,TGTGCCAGCAGCCCTGAGGTACTGAACACCGGGGAGCTGTTTTTT
TRBD2,-,TRBJ2-3,TRBV27,CASSLRLLAGFTDTQYF,TGTGCCAGCAGTCTCCGTCTGCTAGCGGGATTCACAGATACGCAGTATTTT
TRBD1,-,TRBJ1-1,TRBV28,CASGQGGKNTEAFF,TGTGCCAGCGGACAGGGGGGGAAGAACACTGAAGCTTTCTTT
TRBD2,-,TRBJ2-7,TRBV11-2,CASSSPGTSGGYEQYF,TGTGCCAGCAGCTCACCAGGGACTAGCGGGGGGTACGAGCAGTACTTC
TRBD1,-,TRBJ2-7,TRBV5-1,CASSSKEVVVGTGLYEQYF,TGCGCCAGCAGCTCGAAGGAGGTGGTCGTCGGGACAGGCCTCTACGAGCAGTACTTC
TRBD2,-,TRBJ2-3,TRBV19,CASSLRLAGGGDTQYF,TGTGCCAGTAGTCTCCGACTAGCGGGAGGGGGAGATACGCAGTATTTT
TRBD1,once,TRBJ1-1,TRBV4-1,CASSLPEGQGLNTEAFF,TGCGCCAGCAGCCTACCCGAGGGACAGGGTCTGAACACTGAAGCTTTCTTT
TRBD2,-,TRBJ2-1,TRBV5-1,CASSPGTSVNEQFF,TGCGCCAGCAGCCCCGGGACTAGTGTCAATGAGCAGTTCTTC
TRBD1,-,TRBJ2-1,TRBV29-1,CSVALMDRNYNEQFF,TGCAGCGTTGCGCTGATGGACAGGAACTACAATGAGCAGTTCTTC